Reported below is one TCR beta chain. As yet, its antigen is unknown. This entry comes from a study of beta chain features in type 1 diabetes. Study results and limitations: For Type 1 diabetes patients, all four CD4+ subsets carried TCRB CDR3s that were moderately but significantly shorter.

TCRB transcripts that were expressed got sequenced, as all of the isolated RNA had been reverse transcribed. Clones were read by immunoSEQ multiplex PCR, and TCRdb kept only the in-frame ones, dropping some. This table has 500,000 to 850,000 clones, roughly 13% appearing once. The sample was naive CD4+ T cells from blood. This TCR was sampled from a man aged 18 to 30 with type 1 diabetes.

The CDR3 bases are TGTGCCAGCAGCTTATTTCACCGTGCGGGAGGCCAAGAGACCCAGTACTTC. It translates to CASSLFHRAGGQETQYF. J is TRBJ2-5 and V is TRBV11-1; 8 positions agree with TRBD2. V shed 2 bases and J 1 base; nucleotides not matched to a gene: 9. Germline-derived CDR1 and CDR2 are SGHAT and FQDESV (reference sequence). This CDR3 region has 17 residues.